A selection of T cell receptor beta chains follows, all from one sample in a study of T-cell reconstitution after alpha-beta-depleted transplantation in children. TCRdb re-derived calls from the PCR reads in MiXCR, one entry per CDR3 protein. The sample lists about 640,000 distinct CDR3 sequences, approximately 12% occurring once. This material consisted of PBMCs, mostly from graft donor cells, taken 360 days after TCRalphabeta/CD19-depleted stem cell transplant. All receptors come from a male patient younger than 18 who had a stem cell transplant for acute myeloid leukemia, so the T cells may come from the graft donor. Both conserved end residues are part of each CDR3. The D gene is left open where the match is weak. Size is omitted from some rows. Given values are once, few, many or a class for expanded clones.

TRBJ2-7 TRBD1 TRBV29-1 . CSVEDRYRGNYEQYF TGCAGCGTTGAAGATCGGTACAGGGGTAACTACGAGCAGTACTTC
TRBJ2-4 . TRBV11-2 . CASSLDGLPLAKNIQYF TGTGCCAGCAGCTTAGATGGACTTCCTCTAGCCAAAAACATTCAGTACTTC
TRBJ2-7 . TRBV28 many CASSFGTLYEQYF TGTGCCAGCAGTTTCGGGACTCTCTACGAGCAGTACTTC
TRBJ2-7 . TRBV29-1 many CSVEGRHKGGEQYF TGCAGCGTTGAAGGGAGACACAAGGGGGGCGAGCAGTACTTC
TRBJ2-1 . TRBV10-3 many CAISPTRGDNEQFF TGTGCCATCAGCCCCACGAGGGGGGACAATGAGCAGTTCTTC
TRBJ2-7 . TRBV28 few CATFNEQYF TGTGCCACCTTTAACGAGCAGTACTTC
TRBJ2-7 TRBD1 TRBV4-3 few CASSQGAGTGTYEQYF TGCGCCAGCAGCCAAGGAGCCGGGACAGGAACCTACGAGCAGTACTTC
TRBJ2-2 . TRBV20-1 . CSARVLFGVRGNTGELFF TGCAGTGCTAGAGTTCTTTTTGGGGTTCGGGGTAACACCGGGGAGCTGTTTTTT
TRBJ2-3 TRBD1 TRBV13 . CASSSRDRGLTDTQYF TGTGCCAGCAGCTCCCGGGACAGGGGGCTCACAGATACGCAGTATTTT
TRBJ2-3 . TRBV7-3 few CASSPHRTNTDTQYF TGTGCCAGCAGCCCCCATCGGACCAACACAGATACGCAGTATTTT
TRBJ2-7 TRBD1 TRBV29-1 few CSVARDRAYEQYF TGCAGCGTTGCCCGGGACAGGGCCTACGAGCAGTACTTC
TRBJ2-1 TRBD2 TRBV10-3 few CAISGGGREADEQFF TGTGCCATCAGTGGGGGGGGGCGGGAGGCAGATGAGCAGTTCTTC
TRBJ2-1 TRBD2 TRBV29-1 many CSVGLRLALYEQFF TGCAGCGTTGGCCTGCGACTAGCGCTCTATGAGCAGTTCTTC
TRBJ2-7 . TRBV4-3 . CASSQEKQILAYEQYF TGCGCCAGCAGCCAAGAGAAACAGATACTCGCCTACGAGCAGTACTTC
TRBJ2-7 . TRBV6-5 . CASSYAGRCSYEQYF TGTGCCAGCAGTTACGCAGGCCGTTGCTCCTACGAGCAGTACTTC
TRBJ1-2 . TRBV20-1 many CSARTRALLIYGYTF TGCAGTGCTAGGACAAGGGCCCTCCTGATCTATGGCTACACCTTC
TRBJ1-6 TRBD1 TRBV28 . CASSPSGQGISPLHF TGTGCCAGCAGTCCCTCGGGACAGGGGATTTCACCCCTCCACTTT
TRBJ1-2 TRBD1 TRBV27 . CASSQGAFRHGYTF TGTGCCAGCAGCCAGGGGGCGTTTCGGCATGGCTACACCTTC
TRBJ2-1 TRBD1 TRBV11-3 few CASSGQAYNEQFF TGTGCCAGCAGCGGACAGGCCTACAATGAGCAGTTCTTC
TRBJ2-1 . TRBV7-2 many CASSLDGDGEQFF TGTGCCAGCAGCTTAGATGGAGATGGGGAGCAGTTCTTC
TRBJ2-3 . TRBV20-1 few CSAFSRRGATDTQYF TGCAGTGCGTTCAGCCGCAGGGGAGCGACAGATACGCAGTATTTT
TRBJ2-7 TRBD1 TRBV20-1 once CSALPGQGLESSYEQYF TGCAGTGCTTTACCGGGACAGGGGCTCGAAAGCTCCTACGAGCAGTACTTC
TRBJ2-2 TRBD2 TRBV5-1 few CASRPTSGNTGELFF TGCGCCAGCAGGCCGACTAGCGGGAACACCGGGGAGCTGTTTTTT
TRBJ2-7 TRBD2 TRBV7-8 many CASSWTGLTSGGYEQYF TGTGCCAGCAGCTGGACAGGATTGACTAGCGGGGGCTACGAGCAGTACTTC
TRBJ2-1 TRBD1 TRBV12-3/TRBV12-4 . CASSPTGGLYNEQFF TGTGCCAGCAGCCCGACAGGGGGCCTTTACAATGAGCAGTTCTTC
TRBJ2-3 . TRBV20-1 . CSGQGTDTQYF TGCAGTGGTCAGGGAACAGATACGCAGTATTTT
TRBJ2-7 . TRBV5-1 . CASSLDTKGGEQYF TGCGCCAGCAGCTTGGATACCAAGGGGGGAGAGCAGTACTTC
TRBJ2-7 . TRBV25-1 . CASSDGWGGYEQYF TGTGCCAGCAGTGACGGTTGGGGAGGCTACGAGCAGTACTTC
TRBJ2-7 . TRBV28 . CASSFKGLEFNEQYF TGTGCCAGCAGTTTCAAAGGGCTAGAGTTCAACGAGCAGTACTTC